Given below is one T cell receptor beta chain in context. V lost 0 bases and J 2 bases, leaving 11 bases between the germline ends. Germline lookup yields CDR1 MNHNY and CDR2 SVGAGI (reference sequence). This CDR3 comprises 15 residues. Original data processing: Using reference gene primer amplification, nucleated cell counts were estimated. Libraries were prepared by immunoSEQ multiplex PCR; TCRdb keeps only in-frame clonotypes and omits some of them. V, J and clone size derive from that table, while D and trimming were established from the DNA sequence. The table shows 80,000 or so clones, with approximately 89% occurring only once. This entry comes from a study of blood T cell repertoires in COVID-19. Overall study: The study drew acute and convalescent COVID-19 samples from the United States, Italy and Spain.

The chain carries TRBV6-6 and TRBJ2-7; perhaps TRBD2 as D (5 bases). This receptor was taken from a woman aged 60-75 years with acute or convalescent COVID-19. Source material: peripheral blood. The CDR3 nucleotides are TGTGCCAGCAGTTACTCCCCGGGGTCGCCCTACGAGCAGTACTTC. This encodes CASSYSPGSPYEQYF.